These T cell receptor beta chains were read from a single sample in a study of control samples from healthy donors and cancer patients. The method was immunoSEQ multiplex PCR; TCRdb's version includes in-frame clones alone and lacks a portion of them. The sample gives 65,000 to 95,000 clones, roughly 90% of which show up once; over 5.5% is in the top ten. Sequencing used blood. The receptors here all came from a man in his fifties or sixties in good health. CDR3s include the opening cysteine and the closing phenylalanine or tryptophan. Fields, in order: V gene, J gene, clone size, D gene, CDR3 DNA, CDR3 protein. A D gene is named only where the DNA matches it firmly. The size of a clone is reported for some rows only, either as once, few or many, or as a class for expanded clones.

V: TRBV10-3; J: TRBJ2-7; size: once; D: -; DNA: TGTGCCATCAGTGAGTCGAACGAGCAGTACTTC; CDR3: CAISESNEQYF
V: TRBV10-1; J: TRBJ2-2; size: -; D: -; DNA: TGCGCCAGCATGAGACGGGGGACCGGGGAGCTGTTTTTT; CDR3: CASMRRGTGELFF
V: TRBV10-3; J: TRBJ2-5; size: -; D: TRBD1; DNA: TGTGCCATCAGTACGATGATGGGGACAGGGGAAGAGACCCAGTACTTC; CDR3: CAISTMMGTGEETQYF
V: TRBV2; J: TRBJ2-5; size: -; D: -; DNA: TGTGCCAGCAGTAACGACAGGCGGGAGACCCAGTACTTC; CDR3: CASSNDRRETQYF
V: TRBV6-4; J: TRBJ2-7; size: -; D: TRBD2; DNA: TGTGCCAGCAGTCGGGAGAGCGGGGGGTCCTACGAGCAGTACTTC; CDR3: CASSRESGGSYEQYF
V: TRBV7-2; J: TRBJ1-5; size: -; D: -; DNA: TGTGCCAGCAGCTTTCCTGCTCAGCCCCAGCATTTT; CDR3: CASSFPAQPQHF
V: TRBV5-5; J: TRBJ2-7; size: -; D: -; DNA: TGTGCCAGCAGCTTTGAGGCTCCGTCCTACGAGCAGTACTTC; CDR3: CASSFEAPSYEQYF
V: TRBV14; J: TRBJ2-3; size: -; D: -; DNA: TGTGCCAGCAGCCAAGATTACGTGGCGGGCACAGATACGCAGTATTTT; CDR3: CASSQDYVAGTDTQYF
V: TRBV9; J: TRBJ1-2; size: -; D: TRBD1; DNA: TGTGCCAGCAGCGTAGGTGGCAGGGGGGACTATGGCTACACCTTC; CDR3: CASSVGGRGDYGYTF
V: TRBV3-1/TRBV3-2; J: TRBJ2-5; size: -; D: TRBD2; DNA: TGTGCCAGCAGCCAAGGCCCCACTAGCGGGGGGGCGCAAGAGACCCAGTACTTC; CDR3: CASSQGPTSGGAQETQYF
V: TRBV12-5; J: TRBJ1-3; size: -; D: -; DNA: TGTGCTAGTGGTTTGCGCGCCCCGGTGGTGGACTCAAACTCTGGAAACACCATATATTTT; CDR3: CASGLRAPVVDSNSGNTIYF
V: TRBV7-2; J: TRBJ1-5; size: -; D: -; DNA: TGTGCCAGCAGCTTAGGGGTAGACAGACGTGGGCAGCCCCAGCATTTT; CDR3: CASSLGVDRRGQPQHF
V: TRBV7-6; J: TRBJ1-6; size: -; D: -; DNA: TGTGCCAGCAGCGCTACTACGGGGAAGGGGTCACCCCTCCACTTT; CDR3: CASSATTGKGSPLHF
V: TRBV6-5; J: TRBJ1-2; size: few; D: -; DNA: TGTGCCAGCAGTTACTCCTGGGGAGGAGGGTATGGCTACACCTTC; CDR3: CASSYSWGGGYGYTF
V: TRBV6-2/TRBV6-3; J: TRBJ2-7; size: -; D: -; DNA: TGTGCCAGCAGTTACTCGAGGGTTAGCGCCTACGAGCAGTACTTC; CDR3: CASSYSRVSAYEQYF
V: TRBV30; J: TRBJ1-5; size: -; D: -; DNA: TGTGCCTGGAGTGTCAGTAACGCTCAGCCCCAGCATTTT; CDR3: CAWSVSNAQPQHF
V: TRBV7-9; J: TRBJ1-1; size: -; D: -; DNA: TGTGCCAGCAGCACCGGACAGAACGAAGCTTTCTTT; CDR3: CASSTGQNEAFF
V: TRBV10-3; J: TRBJ1-1; size: -; D: TRBD1; DNA: TGTGCCATCAGTGGACAGGGACATGCTTTCTTT; CDR3: CAISGQGHAFF
V: TRBV24-1; J: TRBJ2-1; size: -; D: TRBD1; DNA: TGTGCCACCAGTAAGGGACAGGCCTCCTACAATGAGCAGTTCTTC; CDR3: CATSKGQASYNEQFF
V: TRBV14; J: TRBJ1-1; size: -; D: -; DNA: TGTGCCAGCAGCCAAGATGGTGGGGGCGCGAACACTGAAGCTTTCTTT; CDR3: CASSQDGGGANTEAFF
V: TRBV6-5; J: TRBJ1-2; size: -; D: -; DNA: TGTGCCAGCAGTTACTCTACAGGGTCACTGGACTATGGCTACACCTTC; CDR3: CASSYSTGSLDYGYTF
V: TRBV4-1; J: TRBJ2-5; size: -; D: TRBD2; DNA: TGCGCCAGCAGCCATAGCGGGGGAGAAGAGACCCAGTACTTC; CDR3: CASSHSGGEETQYF
V: TRBV29-1; J: TRBJ2-7; size: -; D: TRBD1; DNA: TGCAGCACCCTGACAGGGGTCGAGCAGTACTTC; CDR3: CSTLTGVEQYF
V: TRBV5-1; J: TRBJ2-2; size: -; D: TRBD1; DNA: TGCGCCAGCAGCTCGAGGACAGGGAACACCGGGGAGCTGTTTTTT; CDR3: CASSSRTGNTGELFF
V: TRBV7-9; J: TRBJ1-2; size: once; D: -; DNA: TGTGCCAGCAGCTTAGAAGGGACCTACTATGGCTACACCTTC; CDR3: CASSLEGTYYGYTF
V: TRBV9; J: TRBJ1-3; size: -; D: -; DNA: TGTGCCAGCAGCGTCCACGGAGTTGGGGTTAGCTCTGGAAACACCATATATTTT; CDR3: CASSVHGVGVSSGNTIYF
V: TRBV5-5; J: TRBJ2-7; size: -; D: -; DNA: TGTGCCAGCAGCTATTGGTCGGGGGTACCGCCCTACGAGCAGTACTTC; CDR3: CASSYWSGVPPYEQYF
V: TRBV30; J: TRBJ1-1; size: once; D: TRBD1; DNA: TGTGCCTGGAGTGTAGGGACAGGGTATTCCACACAGTTGGCTGAAGCTTTCTTT; CDR3: CAWSVGTGYSTQLAEAFF
V: TRBV2; J: TRBJ1-2; size: -; D: -; DNA: TGTGCCAGCGAGAGATTGTTGGCGAGGGGCACCTTC; CDR3: CASERLLARGTF
V: TRBV11-2; J: TRBJ2-1; size: -; D: TRBD2; DNA: TGTGCCAGCAGCTTAGATCCACTAGCGGCGGGGGTCAATGAGCAGTTCTTC; CDR3: CASSLDPLAAGVNEQFF
V: TRBV6-5; J: TRBJ2-2; size: -; D: TRBD2; DNA: TGTGCCAGCAGTTACCAAACTAGCGCCGGGGAGCTGTTTTTT; CDR3: CASSYQTSAGELFF
V: TRBV6-5; J: TRBJ2-1; size: -; D: -; DNA: TGTGCCAGCAGGGGAGGGGACAGCTCCTACAATGAGCAGTTCTTC; CDR3: CASRGGDSSYNEQFF
V: TRBV29-1; J: TRBJ1-2; size: -; D: TRBD1; DNA: TGCAGCGTTCCGGCACCCTTAGACAGGGGGCCGGGTGGCTACACCTTC; CDR3: CSVPAPLDRGPGGYTF
V: TRBV21-1; J: TRBJ2-3; size: -; D: -; DNA: TGTGCCAGCAGCCTGCCCAACGGCGGGGACAGGGGTCGGACAGATACGCAGTATTTT; CDR3: CASSLPNGGDRGRTDTQYF
V: TRBV11-2; J: TRBJ1-4; size: -; D: -; DNA: TGTGCCAGCAGCTTTGGGTTTAATGAAAAACTGTTTTTT; CDR3: CASSFGFNEKLFF
V: TRBV3-1/TRBV3-2; J: TRBJ2-3; size: once; D: TRBD2; DNA: TGTGCCAGCAGCCTAGCGGGGGACACAGATACGCAGTATTTT; CDR3: CASSLAGDTDTQYF
V: TRBV6-5; J: TRBJ1-6; size: -; D: -; DNA: TGTGCCAGCAGTTACTCGAGAGGGGATTCACCCCTCCACTTT; CDR3: CASSYSRGDSPLHF
V: TRBV30; J: TRBJ1-1; size: -; D: -; DNA: TGTGCCTGGAGGGATCAGGCGACTGAAGCTTTCTTT; CDR3: CAWRDQATEAFF
V: TRBV19; J: TRBJ2-7; size: -; D: -; DNA: TGTGCCAGTAGTATCAAACAGTCCGACCCCTACGAGCAGTACTTC; CDR3: CASSIKQSDPYEQYF
V: TRBV19; J: TRBJ1-1; size: once; D: -; DNA: TGTGCCAGTAGTATAGGTGGGACGAACACTGAAGCTTTCTTT; CDR3: CASSIGGTNTEAFF
V: TRBV19; J: TRBJ2-2; size: -; D: TRBD1; DNA: TGTGCCAGTAGCTCCGACAGGGGCGGCGGGGAGCTGTTTTTT; CDR3: CASSSDRGGGELFF
V: TRBV4-3; J: TRBJ2-7; size: -; D: -; DNA: TGCGCCAGCAGCCAAGATTGGGGCGGAACCTACGAGCAGTACTTC; CDR3: CASSQDWGGTYEQYF
V: TRBV30; J: TRBJ1-4; size: -; D: -; DNA: TGTGCCTGGAGGACCCACGGAGCAACTAATGAAAAACTGTTTTTT; CDR3: CAWRTHGATNEKLFF
V: TRBV4-2; J: TRBJ2-3; size: -; D: TRBD1; DNA: TGTGCCAGCAGCCCATTATCAGGGGGAACAGATACGCAGTATTTT; CDR3: CASSPLSGGTDTQYF
V: TRBV6-2/TRBV6-3; J: TRBJ1-2; size: -; D: -; DNA: TGTGCCAGCAGCAAATGGGGGGGCTATGGCTACACCTTC; CDR3: CASSKWGGYGYTF